These 19 T cell receptor beta chains came from one sample sequenced in a study of OX40 agonist ivuxolimab in advanced cancers. Clones were sequenced by immunoSEQ multiplex PCR, and TCRdb holds only the in-frame ones, with some missing. Found here are tens of thousands of clones, 88% of them singletons; the top ten hold approximately 0.47%. Sequencing used CD4+ or CD8+ T cells sorted from blood, obtained in a trial of the OX40 agonist ivuxolimab. The receptor set was obtained from an adult with an advanced solid tumor such as melanoma, head and neck, liver or kidney cancer.

This sequence joins TRBV25-1 and TRBJ2-7; 9 bases are a match to TRBD1. J gave up 5 bases and V 5 bases, and 10 bases lay outside the gene matches. CDR3 size: 15 residues. Germline V gene data show CDR1 as MGHDK and CDR2 as SYGVNS. The CDR3: CASSHRGQGSHEQYF. CDR3 coding DNA: TGTGCCAGCAGTCACCGGGGACAGGGATCTCACGAGCAGTACTTC.

The V gene is TRBV2, the J gene TRBJ1-5; D remains ambiguous. The CDR3 extends over 16 amino acids. V dropped 0 bases and J dropped 2 bases, with 11 bases sitting between them. The germline gives CDR1 SNHLY, CDR2 FYNNEI. The CDR3: CASSEARSRGNQPQHF. CDR3 coding DNA: TGTGCCAGCAGTGAAGCGCGGTCAAGGGGCAATCAGCCCCAGCATTTT.

This rearrangement joins TRBV4-1 to TRBJ1-2; TRBD1 matches at 9 bases. The V gene end was trimmed by 1 base and the J gene end by 7 bases; junction bases not matched to a gene: 13. The germline CDR1 and CDR2 sequences are MGHRA and YSYEKL. The CDR3 runs to 17 residues. The CDR3 sequence: CASSQGRQGTGNRGYTF. CDR3 coding DNA: TGCGCCAGCAGCCAAGGACGGCAGGGGACAGGGAATCGTGGCTACACCTTC.

The V call is TRBV5-1, the J call TRBJ2-7, with 7 bases fitting TRBD1. This CDR3 spans 15 amino acids. Germline lookup yields CDR1 SGHRS and CDR2 YFSETQ. V shed 1 base, J shed 1 base, and the junction held 5 bases outside the gene matches. The CDR3 DNA reads TGCGCCAGCAGCTTGATTACAGGGGCTTCCTACGAGCAGTACTTC. Residues: CASSLITGASYEQYF. Full variable domain (outside the CDR3, taken from reference TRBV5-1 and TRBJ2-7): KAGVTQTPRYLIKTRGQQVTLSCSPISGHRSVSWYQQTPGQGLQFLFEYFSETQRNKGNFPGRFSGRQFSNSRSEMNVSTLELGDSALYLCASSLITGASYEQYFGPGTRLTVT.

The gene calls are TRBV7-2 and TRBJ2-2; 9 nucleotides match TRBD1. V dropped 0 bases and J dropped 1; count of bases not matched to a gene: 6. The CDR3 runs to 18 residues. CDR1 is SGHTA and CDR2 is FQGNSA in the germline V gene. CDR3 residues: CASSLARGQGQNTGELFF. CDR3 nucleotides: TGTGCCAGCAGCTTAGCGCGGGGACAGGGACAGAACACCGGGGAGCTGTTTTTT.

V is TRBV7-9 and J is TRBJ2-5, with D possibly matching TRBD1 (5 bases). CDR3 size: 15 residues. Germline V lookup: CDR1 SEHNR, CDR2 FQNEAQ (reference sequence). Deletions cut 1 base from V and 5 bases from J, with 14 bases between. CDR3 bases: TGTGCCAGCAGCTTAGACGTGGGGCCTGGGGAGACCCAGTACTTC. Its protein is CASSLDVGPGETQYF. Together with reference TRBV7-9 and TRBJ2-5, the CDR3 gives the full variable domain: DTGVSQNPRHKITKRGQNVTFRCDPISEHNRLYWYRQTLGQGPEFLTYFQNEAQLEKSRLLSDRFSAERPKGSFSTLEIQRTEQGDSAMYLCASSLDVGPGETQYFGPGTRLLVL.

The chain recombines TRBV7-6 with TRBJ2-5, with D unresolved. The length of the CDR3 is 13 residues. Germline V gene sequence: CDR1 SGHVS, CDR2 FNYEAQ. Trimming removed 5 bases at V and 5 bases at J, with 12 bases between. DNA for the CDR3: TGTGCCAGCAGCACCGGGCCCTTGGAGACCCAGTACTTC. This encodes CASSTGPLETQYF.

In its sample, this clone was seen once. V and J are TRBV5-7 and TRBJ2-7, with D unclear. TRBV5-7 is an ORF; its function is uncertain. The CDR3 has 14 residues. V lost 4 bases and J lost 4, with 15 bases in between. The CDR3 nucleotides are TGTGCCAGCAGCCCGACGGACCCACCATACGAGCAGTACTTC. Translation: CASSPTDPPYEQYF.

CDR3 sequence (DNA): TGTGCCAGCCTCTCCCGGGGAAGGGGGGCGGGCAATGAGCAGTTCTTC. Translation gives CASLSRGRGAGNEQFF. J is TRBJ2-1 and V is TRBV6-6; D might be TRBD1 or TRBD2, each matching 6 bases. This CDR3 contains 16 residues. V was pared by 8 bases and J by 6 bases, with 23 bases between. Germline CDR1 is MNHNY and CDR2 is SVGAGI (reference sequence).

The chain uses TRBV2 and TRBJ2-7; TRBD2 is a possible D gene (6 bases). Trimming cost V 8 bases and J 3 bases, with 20 bases left between them. The CDR3 runs to 15 residues. The V gene's germline CDR1 is SNHLY and CDR2 FYNNEI. The CDR3 protein is CASGYQGLEGYEQYF. The CDR3 nucleotides read TGTGCCAGCGGGTACCAGGGACTGGAAGGCTACGAGCAGTACTTC.

The chain employs TRBV5-1 and TRBJ2-7; 8 bases match TRBD2. Germline-derived CDR1 and CDR2 are SGHRS and YFSETQ. Trimming removed 3 bases from V and 1 base from J; junction bases left unmatched: 18. The CDR3 consists of 19 residues. The CDR3 here is CASSSRKGLVRSSSYEQYF. CDR3 nucleotides: TGCGCCAGCAGCTCTCGCAAGGGACTAGTGAGGAGTAGTTCCTACGAGCAGTACTTC.

The V call is TRBV15, the J call TRBJ1-4, with 7 bases lining up with TRBD1. Germline CDR1 reads LNHNV; CDR2 reads YYDKDF (reference sequence). This CDR3 has 15 amino acids. V shed 3 bases and J 4 bases; nucleotides not matched to a gene: 5. The CDR3 is CATSRWGQLNEKLFF. The DNA for the CDR3 is TGTGCCACCAGCAGGTGGGGACAGCTTAATGAAAAACTGTTTTTT.

This clone is a singleton in its sample. The genes are TRBV19 and TRBJ1-4; 7 bases align to TRBD1. This CDR3 comprises 14 residues. V lost 3 bases and J lost 5; bases outside the gene matches: 3. Germline assignment: CDR1 LNHDA and CDR2 SQIVND (reference sequence). Here the CDR3 reads CASSMGQPNEKLFF. The CDR3 nucleotides are TGTGCCAGTAGTATGGGACAGCCGAATGAAAAACTGTTTTTT. The variable domain in full, with the rest retrieved from reference TRBV19 and TRBJ1-4, is DGGITQSPKYLFRKEGQNVTLSCEQNLNHDAMYWYRQDPGQGLRLIYYSQIVNDFQKGDIAEGYSVSREKKESFPLTVTSAQKNPTAFYLCASSMGQPNEKLFFGSGTQLSVL.

This clone has just one count. The chain joins TRBV6-4 to TRBJ1-4; D might be TRBD1 (5 bases). Trimming removed 5 bases from V and 7 bases from J, with 26 bases in between. CDR3 length: 18 residues. Per the germline V gene, CDR1 is MRHNA and CDR2 is SNTAGT. The CDR3 DNA reads TGTGCCAGCAGTCAACGCCCCTTTGTGGGGGTAGGAGGTGAAAAACTGTTTTTT. This sequence encodes CASSQRPFVGVGGEKLFF.

The rearrangement links TRBV4-1 to TRBJ1-5; D is possibly TRBD1 (6 bases). Germline assignment: CDR1 MGHRA and CDR2 YSYEKL. V lost 5 bases to trimming and J lost 2 bases, with 10 bases between them. This CDR3 spans 14 amino acids. The CDR3 spells CASSKQGGNQPQHF. DNA of the CDR3: TGCGCCAGCAGCAAACAGGGAGGCAATCAGCCCCAGCATTTT.

The chain has TRBV6-6 and TRBJ2-5; perhaps TRBD2 as D (5 bases). Germline V gene lookup returns CDR1 MNHNY and CDR2 SVGAGI (reference sequence). V shed 4 bases and J shed 9 bases, with 15 bases lying between them. The CDR3 is made up of 13 amino acids. The DNA for the CDR3 is TGTGCCAGCAGTTTCGGACGGCCGGAGGCCCAGTACTTC. As protein: CASSFGRPEAQYF.

The gene calls are TRBV6-6 and TRBJ1-2; perhaps TRBD1 as D (6 bases). The germline V gene has CDR1 MNHNY and CDR2 SVGAGI (reference sequence). The CDR3 totals 15 residues. V was clipped by 7 bases and J by 4 bases, with 19 bases between them. Written as DNA, the CDR3 is TGTGCCAGCACCAACCCCCGTACAGGGATCTATGGCTACACCTTC. It codes for CASTNPRTGIYGYTF.

The J gene is TRBJ2-7, the V gene TRBV5-6; TRBD1 might be the D (6 bases). Between the trimmed V and J ends, which lost 1 base and 0 bases, there was a span of 14 bases. Germline CDR1 reads SGHDT; CDR2 reads YYEEEE. The CDR3 has 16 amino acids. The DNA for the CDR3 is TGTGCCAGCAGCTTGCCGGGACACAGGAGCTCCTACGAGCAGTACTTC. This encodes CASSLPGHRSSYEQYF.

J is TRBJ2-7 and V is TRBV6-6, with 7 bases identical to TRBD1. The J segment lost 6 bases and the V segment lost 5 bases, leaving 10 bases of the junction unmatched. Germline V CDR1 and CDR2: MNHNY, SVGAGI (reference sequence). The CDR3 has 14 amino acids. The CDR3 sequence: CASSPRQGSVEQYF. In DNA form, the CDR3 reads TGTGCCAGCAGTCCTCGACAGGGAAGCGTCGAGCAGTACTTC.